The clone carrying this T cell receptor (beta chain) was recorded many times. TCRdb reprocessed the 5' RACE reads via MiXCR and lists one record per CDR3 protein. The sample includes about 13,000 distinct CDR3 sequences, nearly 5% of them seen just once. Deletions cut 0 bases from V and 1 base from J, with 11 bases between. The germline CDR1 and CDR2 sequences are DFQATT and SNEGSKA (reference sequence). This CDR3 region has 15 residues. The sample comes from a study of T cells after yellow fever vaccination. Study at large: By means of CD3, CD45RA, CCR7 and CD95, the EM, EMRA, CM and Tscm memory subsets were sorted.

Whole-study results and caveats: Booster samples showed a return of most primary-vaccination clones (roughly 95% CD4, roughly 85% CD8). The study found a weaker secondary response that peaked faster, day 5 versus 15. Only a small proportion of the clonotypes turned up in both the CD4 and the CD8 compartments, likely arising from convergent recombination.

The receptor comes from a man aged 25-45 years who received the YFV17D yellow fever vaccine. This chain uses TRBV20-1 with TRBJ2-3; perhaps TRBD1 as D (5 bases). The input for sequencing was PBMCs, either bulk or a sorted T-cell subset (CD4+, CD8+, memory, or dextramer-sorted; not recorded which), taken 45 days after the yellow fever booster vaccination. CDR3 protein: CSARDPRAGTDTQYF. DNA of the CDR3: TGCAGTGCTAGAGATCCCAGGGCTGGCACAGATACGCAGTATTTT.